A single T cell receptor (beta chain) is shown here with its context. Antigen specificity is unknown. These data are taken from a study of post-analysis software for immune sequencing data. cDNA libraries for TCR beta contained unique molecular identifiers. TCRdb processed the PCR reads anew with MiXCR; each CDR3 protein has one entry. The sample shows more than 500,000 distinct CDR3 sequences, approximately 34% of them seen only once. Study-wide results and caveats: About 5 TRBV segments were significantly more frequent in patients than in controls. TRBV5-6, TRBV5-1 and TRBV20-1 were among these segments. Strong same-batch co-clustering of samples appeared with F measure clustering.

The CDR3 spans 14 residues. V lost 10 bases, J lost 2 bases, and 10 bases stayed unmatched. Germline assignment: CDR1 ENHRY and CDR2 SYGVKD. The specimen was blood. J is TRBJ2-7 and V is TRBV10-3; TRBD1 agrees at 8 bases. This clonotype was obtained from a girl aged 2-17 years with multiple sclerosis. The CDR3 nucleotides are TGTGCCACCGCACAGGGGGACTCCGCCTACGAGCAGTACTTC. As protein: CATAQGDSAYEQYF.